This T cell receptor (beta chain) is from a study of CD8+ T cells in alopecia areata. Study as a whole: Those patients who were treated received oral tofacitinib, which was given at 5 to 10 mg twice daily for moderate-to-severe alopecia areata. The study, taken as a whole, reports: Scalp samples also contribute reads from the resident alphabeta T cells found in normal skin.

cDNA prepared by RNA extraction and subsequent reverse transcription served as the template for sequencing. Some clones are missing from TCRdb's copy, which holds only in-frame ones; the method was immunoSEQ multiplex PCR. The repertoire holds 160,000 or so clones, 45% to 60% seen once, with approximately 19% in the top ten. Specimens obtained from alopecia areata patients comprised lesional scalp punch biopsies and peripheral blood. CDR3 length: 13 amino acids. Germline V gene sequence: CDR1 SQVTM, CDR2 ANQGSEA. V shed 5 bases and J shed 5 bases, with 15 bases lying between them. Note on this clone: No antigen is known for it.

The receptor was isolated from a human donor with alopecia areata. The chain carries TRBV29-1 and TRBJ1-2, with TRBD1 as a possible D gene (6 bases). The sequencing used CD8+ T cells sorted from blood, collected at week 0. This CDR3 reads CSVLPGESYGYTF. The CDR3, as DNA: TGCAGCGTTCTCCCAGGGGAGTCGTATGGCTACACCTTC.